One sample yielded the 10 T cell receptor beta chains listed below, sequenced in a study of OX40 agonist ivuxolimab in advanced cancers. Assay used: immunoSEQ multiplex PCR; TCRdb lists only in-frame clones, some missing. Found here are about 59,000 clones, 75% to 90% of them singletons; the top ten hold 0.3% to 0.4%. This specimen consisted of CD4+ or CD8+ T cells sorted from blood, obtained in a trial of the OX40 agonist ivuxolimab. The receptors come from an adult with an advanced solid tumor such as melanoma, head and neck, liver or kidney cancer.

The V and J genes are TRBV9 and TRBJ2-2, with D perhaps TRBD1 (6 bases). Germline assignment: CDR1 SGDLS and CDR2 YYNGEE. The V end lost 3 bases, the J end lost 4 bases, and 16 bases lay between the germline ends. The CDR3 sequence is 16 residues long. Here the CDR3 DNA reads TGTGCCAGCAGCGGAGGCCCAGGGGACCCCACCGGGGAGCTGTTTTTT. Translating it yields CASSGGPGDPTGELFF.

The rearrangement links TRBV5-6 to TRBJ2-5, with D maybe TRBD1 (5 bases). The CDR3 runs 15 residues. Germline CDR1 is SGHDT and CDR2 is YYEEEE. Trimming removed 0 bases at V and 2 bases at J, with 11 bases between. The DNA for the CDR3 is TGTGCCAGCAGCTTGGCTCGGTCAGGGCAAGAGACCCAGTACTTC. It translates to CASSLARSGQETQYF.

V gene TRBV23-1 combines with J gene TRBJ2-5, with a possible D match to TRBD2 (5 bases). TRBV23-1 is sorted into the ORF group, with uncertain function. This CDR3 has 17 residues. Trimming took 9 bases from V and 0 from J, leaving 23 bases between them. As DNA, the CDR3 is TGCGCCAGGCCTGCCCTCGGGAACTCCCCGTACCAAGAGACCCAGTACTTC. The encoded protein is CARPALGNSPYQETQYF.

This chain uses TRBV28 with TRBJ1-4; 7 bases map to TRBD1. This CDR3 region has 14 residues. Germline V gene sequence: CDR1 MDHEN, CDR2 SYDVKM. V was pared by 2 bases and J by 6 bases, with 3 bases of the junction left unmatched. The CDR3 bases are TGTGCCAGCAGTTTAGGGACAGCTTATGAAAAACTGTTTTTT. Encoded protein: CASSLGTAYEKLFF.

This clone was observed a single time. The gene calls are TRBV5-1 and TRBJ2-1; D is possibly TRBD2 (5 bases). V lost 0 bases, J lost 2 bases, and 12 bases lay in between. The CDR3 runs to 16 residues. CDR1 is SGHRS and CDR2 is YFSETQ in the germline V gene. The CDR3 reads CASSLAFAGTYNEQFF. The DNA for the CDR3 is TGCGCCAGCAGCTTGGCCTTTGCGGGTACCTACAATGAGCAGTTCTTC.

The chain uses TRBV5-8 and TRBJ2-7; D is uncertain. Per the germline V gene, CDR1 is SGHTS and CDR2 is YDEGEE. The V end lost 3 bases, the J end lost 2 bases, and 9 bases lay between the germline ends. This CDR3 is built from 13 residues. CDR3 residues: CASSSPVPYEQYF. The CDR3, as DNA: TGTGCCAGCAGCTCCCCGGTCCCCTACGAGCAGTACTTC.

The rearrangement joins TRBV27 to TRBJ2-5; D is unclear. Between the trimmed V and J ends, which lost 6 bases and 1 base, there was a span of 15 bases. CDR1 is MNHEY and CDR2 is SMNVEV in the germline V gene (reference sequence). There are 15 residues in the CDR3. The CDR3: CASSRYVGSQETQYF. CDR3 sequence (DNA): TGTGCCAGCAGCCGATATGTGGGGTCCCAAGAGACCCAGTACTTC.

The chain combines TRBV5-5 with TRBJ2-7; 11 bases are a match to TRBD1. Germline assignment: CDR1 SGHKS and CDR2 YYEKEE (reference sequence). The V gene end was trimmed by 5 bases and the J gene end by 2 bases; junction bases not matched to a gene: 3. The CDR3 loop spans 14 amino acids. CDR3 bases: TGTGCCAGCAGATGGGGACAGGGGGCCTACGAGCAGTACTTC. Protein product: CASRWGQGAYEQYF.

J is TRBJ1-5 and V is TRBV18; D is perhaps TRBD1 (6 bases). Trimming pared 6 bases from V and 0 bases from J, leaving 15 bases between. Germline lookup yields CDR1 KGHSH and CDR2 LQKENI. The CDR3 is 16 residues long. In nucleotides, the CDR3 is TGTGCCAGCTCTCAAAGACAGGCGGCTAGCAATCAGCCCCAGCATTTT. It specifies CASSQRQAASNQPQHF.

This chain connects TRBV4-1 to TRBJ1-2, with D possibly matching TRBD1 (5 bases). V lost 2 bases, J lost 0 bases, and 7 bases lay in between. Germline V gene sequence: CDR1 MGHRA, CDR2 YSYEKL. The CDR3 runs 14 residues. The CDR3 region is CASSQLRANYGYTF. The DNA of the CDR3 is TGCGCCAGCAGCCAACTCAGGGCTAACTATGGCTACACCTTC.